Given below is one TCR beta chain in context. Antigen: not known. This record belongs to a study of PD-1 blockade in classical Hodgkin lymphoma. Findings and limits, study-wide: Partial responders and progressors had significantly lower baseline TCR diversity.

All trial patients relapsed after autologous stem cell transplantation. Each best response was a complete response, a partial response or progressive disease. Clones were read by immunoSEQ multiplex PCR, and TCRdb kept only the in-frame ones, dropping some. The table records 90,000 to 120,000 clones, 70% to 90% of them present only once. Trimming left V 0 bases short and J 5 bases short, with 8 bases between. This CDR3 has 14 residues. Germline CDR1 and CDR2: SGHAT and FQNNGV. Sequenced material: peripheral blood mononuclear cells (PBMCs), taken before the second cycle of nivolumab. The rearrangement joins TRBV11-2 to TRBJ2-1; D is uncertain. The source is a human donor with classical Hodgkin lymphoma. The CDR3 region is CASSLDTVNNEQFF. The CDR3 DNA reads as TGTGCCAGCAGCTTAGATACAGTGAACAATGAGCAGTTCTTC.